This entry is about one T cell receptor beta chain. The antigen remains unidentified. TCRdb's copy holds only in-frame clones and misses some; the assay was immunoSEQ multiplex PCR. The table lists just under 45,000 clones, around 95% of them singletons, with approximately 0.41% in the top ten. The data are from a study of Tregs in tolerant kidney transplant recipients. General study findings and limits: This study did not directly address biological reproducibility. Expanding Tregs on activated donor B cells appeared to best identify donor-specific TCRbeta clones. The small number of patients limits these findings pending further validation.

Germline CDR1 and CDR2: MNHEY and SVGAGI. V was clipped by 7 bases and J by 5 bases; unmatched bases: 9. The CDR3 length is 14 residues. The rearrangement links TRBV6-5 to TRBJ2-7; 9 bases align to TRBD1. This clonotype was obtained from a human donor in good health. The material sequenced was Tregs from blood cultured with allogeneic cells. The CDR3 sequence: CASNNRGLRNEQYF. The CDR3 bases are TGTGCCAGCAATAACAGGGGGCTAAGGAACGAGCAGTACTTC.